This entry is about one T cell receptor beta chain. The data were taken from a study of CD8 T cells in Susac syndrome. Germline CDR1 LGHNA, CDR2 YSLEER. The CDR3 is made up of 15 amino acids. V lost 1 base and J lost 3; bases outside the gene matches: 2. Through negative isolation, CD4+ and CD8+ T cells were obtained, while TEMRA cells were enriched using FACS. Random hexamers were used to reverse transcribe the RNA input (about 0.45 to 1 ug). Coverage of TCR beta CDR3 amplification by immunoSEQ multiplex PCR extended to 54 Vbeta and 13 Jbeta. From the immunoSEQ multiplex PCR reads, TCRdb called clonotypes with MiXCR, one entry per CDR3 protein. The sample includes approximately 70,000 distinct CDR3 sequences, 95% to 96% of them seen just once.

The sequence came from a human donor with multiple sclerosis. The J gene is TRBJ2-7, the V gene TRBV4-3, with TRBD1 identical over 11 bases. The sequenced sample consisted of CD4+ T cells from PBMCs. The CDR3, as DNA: TGCGCCAGCAGCCAAGGGACAGGGGGCGTCTACGAGCAGTACTTC. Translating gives CASSQGTGGVYEQYF.